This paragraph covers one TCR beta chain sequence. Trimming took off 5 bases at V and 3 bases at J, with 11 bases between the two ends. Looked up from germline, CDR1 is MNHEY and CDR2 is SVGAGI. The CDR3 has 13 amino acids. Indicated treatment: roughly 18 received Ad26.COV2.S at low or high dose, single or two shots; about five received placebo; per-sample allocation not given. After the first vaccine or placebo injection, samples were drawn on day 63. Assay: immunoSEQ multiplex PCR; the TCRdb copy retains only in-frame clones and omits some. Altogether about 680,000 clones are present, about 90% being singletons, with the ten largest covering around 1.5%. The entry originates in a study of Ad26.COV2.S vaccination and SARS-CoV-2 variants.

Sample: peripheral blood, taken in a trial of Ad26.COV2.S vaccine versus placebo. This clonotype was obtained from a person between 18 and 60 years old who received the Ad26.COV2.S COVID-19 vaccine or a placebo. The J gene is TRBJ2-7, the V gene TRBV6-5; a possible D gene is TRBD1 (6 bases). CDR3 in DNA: TGTGCCAGCAGTAACAGGGCAGGCTACGAGCAGTACTTC. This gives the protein CASSNRAGYEQYF.